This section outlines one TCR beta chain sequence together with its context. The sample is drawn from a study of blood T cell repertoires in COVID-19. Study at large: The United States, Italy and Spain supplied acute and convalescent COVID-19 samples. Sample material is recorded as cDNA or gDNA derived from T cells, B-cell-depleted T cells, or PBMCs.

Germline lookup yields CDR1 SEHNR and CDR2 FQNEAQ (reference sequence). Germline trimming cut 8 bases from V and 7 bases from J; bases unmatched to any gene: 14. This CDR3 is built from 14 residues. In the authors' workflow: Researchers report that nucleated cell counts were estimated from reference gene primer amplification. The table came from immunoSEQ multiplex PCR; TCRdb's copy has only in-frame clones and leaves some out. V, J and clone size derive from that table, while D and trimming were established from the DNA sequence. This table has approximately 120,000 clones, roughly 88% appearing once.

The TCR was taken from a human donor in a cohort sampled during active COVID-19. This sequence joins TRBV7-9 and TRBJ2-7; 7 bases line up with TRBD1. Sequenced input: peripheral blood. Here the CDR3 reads CASGPTGRMREQYF. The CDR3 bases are TGTGCCAGCGGTCCGACAGGGAGAATGAGGGAGCAGTACTTC.